The T cell receptor beta chain described here comes from a study of response to subunit inactivated influenza vaccine. TCRdb redid the calling of the RT-PCR reads with MiXCR, one entry per CDR3 protein. The repertoire holds fewer than 650,000 distinct CDR3 sequences, around 13% seen once, with over 10% in the top ten. CDR1 is LGHNA and CDR2 is YNFKEQ in the germline V gene. The CDR3 runs 16 residues. Trimming stripped 2 bases from V and 4 bases from J, with 16 bases between. The sequence was collected from a man over 45 who received an inactivated influenza vaccine. This specimen was PBMCs from blood, taken 40 to 50 days after vaccination. The genes are TRBV4-2 and TRBJ2-3; perhaps TRBD2 as D (6 bases). The CDR3 nucleotides read TGTGCCAGCAGCCAACGAGACGGCGGGAAGGCAGATACGCAGTATTTT. Amino acid sequence: CASSQRDGGKADTQYF.